This T cell receptor (beta chain) was profiled in a study of cytomegalovirus exposure and HLA in healthy donors. The wider study: About 85 million unique TCRs from HLA-typed donors were held in an early release of data. Whole-study results and caveats: A likely sequencing artifact accounted for one observed cluster of highly shared sequence variants. For presence/absence analyses, sequencing depth was assumed to be roughly uniform across donors. With DRB1 most and HLA-C fewest, TCR association rates differed between HLA loci in a later analysis.

On this clone: Its antigen remains unidentified.

V lost 5 bases and J 7 bases, leaving 14 bases between the germline ends. This CDR3 is built from 13 residues. From germline, CDR1 is MNHEY and CDR2 SMNVEV (reference sequence). PCR used 60 Vbeta primers and 13 Jbeta primers. Sequencing used immunoSEQ multiplex PCR; TCRdb keeps in-frame clones, though not all of them. The sample records around 45,000 clones, roughly half being singletons. Sequencing was performed on PBMCs. The J gene is TRBJ1-1, the V gene TRBV27; D remains ambiguous. This TCR derives from a man in his 60s in good health and CMV-seronegative. The chain's CDR3 is CASSLAPGIEAFF. The CDR3 DNA sequence: TGTGCCAGCAGTCTCGCCCCCGGGATTGAAGCTTTCTTT.